Listed below are T cell receptor beta chains from one sample, sequenced in a study of cytomegalovirus exposure and HLA in healthy donors. Data came from immunoSEQ multiplex PCR; TCRdb stores just in-frame clones and leaves some out. The data contain roughly 170,000 clones, about four fifths of them singletons. Source material: PBMCs. The receptors were gathered from a man aged 50 or older in good health and CMV-seronegative. Both conserved end residues are part of each CDR3. A D gene is named only where the DNA matches it firmly. Clone size is given for some rows only: seen once, a few or many times, or a class if the clone is expanded.

>NA|TRBD1|TRBJ2-7|TRBV6-1
TGTGCCAGCAGTATGGGGACAGGCTACGAGCAGTACTTC
CASSMGTGYEQYF
>NA|TRBD1|TRBJ2-7|TRBV6-5
TGTGCCAGCAGTTTTATAGGACAGGGGGCCTACGAGCAGTACTTC
CASSFIGQGAYEQYF
>NA|NA|TRBJ2-5|TRBV7-2
TGTGCCAGCAGCTTATCGTACCAAGAGACCCAGTACTTC
CASSLSYQETQYF
>NA|TRBD2|TRBJ2-5|TRBV5-1
TGCGCCAGCAGCCCGAACCGACTAGCGGGGACACAAGAGACCCAGTACTTC
CASSPNRLAGTQETQYF
>NA|NA|TRBJ1-1|TRBV28
TGTGCCAGCAGTTTACGGTACACTGAAGCTTTCTTT
CASSLRYTEAFF
>NA|NA|TRBJ1-6|TRBV5-1
TGCGCCAGCAGCTTGGTCGGGGAGGGCTATAATTCACCCCTCCACTTT
CASSLVGEGYNSPLHF
>NA|NA|TRBJ2-7|TRBV7-3
TGTGCCAGCAGCCCCGGGAACCCCCACGAGCAGTACTTC
CASSPGNPHEQYF
>NA|NA|TRBJ1-4|TRBV19
TGTGCCAGTAGTGCGGGGGGGCGGGCTAATGAAAAACTGTTTTTT
CASSAGGRANEKLFF
>NA|NA|TRBJ2-7|TRBV7-9
TGTGCCAGCAGCTTAGAACATACTGCGACTAGAGGTCGCGAGCAGTACTTC
CASSLEHTATRGREQYF
>NA|TRBD1|TRBJ1-5|TRBV27
TGTGCCAGCAGTTTACTACAGGGGGCGAATCAGCCCCAGCATTTT
CASSLLQGANQPQHF
>NA|NA|TRBJ2-5|TRBV6-5
TGTGCCAGCGCCCTCCGGCAGAGAGGGACCCAGTACTTC
CASALRQRGTQYF
>NA|NA|TRBJ1-2|TRBV7-9
TGTTCCAGCAGCTCGAGAGGGTATGGCTACACCTTC
CSSSSRGYGYTF
>NA|TRBD1|TRBJ1-5|TRBV7-9
TGTGCCAGCAGCACAGGGGCCAATCAGCCCCAGCATTTT
CASSTGANQPQHF
>NA|NA|TRBJ2-2|TRBV7-9
TGTGCCAGCAGCTCCCAGAAGTCCGGGGAGCTGTTTTTT
CASSSQKSGELFF
>few|NA|TRBJ1-5|TRBV30
TGTGCCTGGAGTATGCCGGGCTCGGGGGGCAATCAGCCCCAGCATTTT
CAWSMPGSGGNQPQHF
>NA|TRBD1|TRBJ2-2|TRBV7-3
TGTGCCAGCAGCCTCCGGGACAGGGGCGGGACCGGGGAGCTGTTTTTT
CASSLRDRGGTGELFF
>NA|TRBD2|TRBJ2-2|TRBV7-2
TGTGCCAGCAGCTTAGGCGGGGGGGTCGAAACCGGGGAGCTGTTTTTT
CASSLGGGVETGELFF
>NA|TRBD1|TRBJ2-7|TRBV7-2
TGTGCCAGCAGCTTAATGGACAGGGTCGCCTACGAGCAGTACTTC
CASSLMDRVAYEQYF
>NA|TRBD1|TRBJ1-4|TRBV7-6
TGTGCCAGCAGGCCGGGACAGGGGCGCGAAAAACTGTTTTTT
CASRPGQGREKLFF
>NA|NA|TRBJ1-1|TRBV4-3
TGCGCCAGCAGCCAAGGCCAGACCCGGGGTACTGAAGCTTTCTTT
CASSQGQTRGTEAFF
>NA|TRBD2|TRBJ2-3|TRBV7-2
TGTGCCAGCAGTATGTTAGCGGGAGATACGCAGTATTTT
CASSMLAGDTQYF
>once|TRBD2|TRBJ2-7|TRBV18
TGTGCCAGCACGGGAGCGGGGAAAAAATACGAGCAGTACTTC
CASTGAGKKYEQYF
>NA|NA|TRBJ1-2|TRBV7-2
TGTGCCAGCAGCTTGGCAGGGGTTTCATCTGGCTACACCTTC
CASSLAGVSSGYTF
>NA|NA|TRBJ2-7|TRBV11-2
TGTGCCAGCAGCTTTGGGCAGCTCTACGAGCAGTACTTC
CASSFGQLYEQYF
>few|TRBD1|TRBJ1-4|TRBV5-1
TGCGCCAGCAGCCCCCGACAGGGAACTAATGAAAAACTGTTTTTT
CASSPRQGTNEKLFF
>NA|NA|TRBJ1-1|TRBV21-1
TGTGCCACCCGAGCCCCGGACAGGGGGTGGAAGGACACTGAAGCTTTCTTT
CATRAPDRGWKDTEAFF
>once|NA|TRBJ2-5|TRBV5-1
TGCGCCAGCAGCTCAGGACAGTACCAAGAGACCCAGTACTTC
CASSSGQYQETQYF
>NA|NA|TRBJ2-3|TRBV7-9
TGTGCCAGCAGCCTTAGGGGGGGGCCCAAAACAGATACGCAGTATTTT
CASSLRGGPKTDTQYF
>few|NA|TRBJ2-3|TRBV7-3
TGTGCCAGCAGCTTAAGCCCTTCCCTCGGGTGGGATACGCAGTATTTT
CASSLSPSLGWDTQYF
>few|NA|TRBJ1-2|TRBV29-1
TGCAGCGTTCGGAGGGCAGCTAACTATGGCTACACCTTC
CSVRRAANYGYTF
>NA|TRBD1|TRBJ2-3|TRBV19
TGTGCCAGTAGTATTGGGGACAGCATCACAGATACGCAGTATTTT
CASSIGDSITDTQYF
>NA|TRBD2|TRBJ2-3|TRBV4-2
TGTGCCAGCAGCCAAGATCTAGCGGGGGCTCGGGATACGCAGTATTTT
CASSQDLAGARDTQYF
>NA|NA|TRBJ1-6|TRBV6-5
TGTGCCAGCACTTCAGGGGTAGGCTCACCCCTCCACTTT
CASTSGVGSPLHF
>NA|NA|TRBJ1-2|TRBV25-1
TGTGCCAGCAGTGGAATAGGGACACTTAACTATGGCTACACCTTC
CASSGIGTLNYGYTF
>NA|TRBD1|TRBJ1-1|TRBV19
TGTGCCAGTAGTCAGGGACAGACGAACACTGAAGCTTTCTTT
CASSQGQTNTEAFF
>few|TRBD2|TRBJ2-2|TRBV7-2
TGTGCCAGCAGCAAAAGACTAGCGGGGACGAACACCGGGGAGCTGTTTTTT
CASSKRLAGTNTGELFF
>NA|NA|TRBJ2-2|TRBV12-5
TGTGCTAGTGGTTTGGTACTCGGTACGAACACCGGGGAGCTGTTTTTT
CASGLVLGTNTGELFF
>NA|TRBD1|TRBJ1-1|TRBV6-6
TGTGCCAGCAGTGACACGACAGGGGGAGCTTTCTTT
CASSDTTGGAFF
>NA|TRBD1|TRBJ1-2|TRBV6-5
TGTGCCAGCAGTAACCCCGGGACAGCTAACTATGGCTACACCTTC
CASSNPGTANYGYTF
>NA|TRBD2|TRBJ2-7|TRBV5-4
TGTGCCAGCAGCTTGGAGCTAGCGGGAGTGCTAGAGCAGTACTTC
CASSLELAGVLEQYF
>NA|NA|TRBJ2-3|TRBV7-9
TGTGCCAGCAGCTCACACGGCACAGATACGCAGTATTTT
CASSSHGTDTQYF
>NA|TRBD1|TRBJ2-4|TRBV10-3
TGTGCCATCAGTGAGTCGAATACCATGACAGGGATTATCCACTTC
CAISESNTMTGIIHF